This passage covers 22 T cell receptor beta chains from one sample sequenced in a study of cytomegalovirus exposure and HLA in healthy donors. Use of 60 Vbeta and 13 Jbeta primers characterized the PCR. Assay: immunoSEQ multiplex PCR; the TCRdb copy retains only in-frame clones and omits some. The sample holds under 200,000 clones, approximately 82% seen once. Sample: PBMCs. The receptors here all came from a man aged 50 or older in good health and CMV-seropositive.

The chain combines TRBV2 with TRBJ2-3; TRBD2 is a possible D gene (7 bases). The germline CDR1 and CDR2 sequences are SNHLY and FYNNEI. The length of the CDR3 is 16 residues. Trimming stripped 6 bases from V and 0 bases from J, with 16 bases between. This chain's CDR3 is CASRGRGATSTDTQYF. The CDR3 nucleotides read TGTGCCAGCAGGGGGAGGGGGGCAACTAGCACAGATACGCAGTATTTT.

This clone has only one observation. The rearrangement uses TRBV2 and TRBJ1-2, with a tentative D call TRBD1 (5 bases). This CDR3 spans 16 amino acids. V lost 3 bases, J lost 9 bases, and 23 bases lay in between. The V gene's germline CDR1 is SNHLY and CDR2 FYNNEI. CDR3 DNA sequence: TGTGCCAGCAGTGACAACCTCGAGACAGTATTCAGTAGCTACACCTTC. It is translated as CASSDNLETVFSSYTF.

V gene TRBV11-2 combines with J gene TRBJ2-1; 15 nucleotides match TRBD2. Germline CDR1 reads SGHAT; CDR2 reads FQNNGV. With V trimmed by 5 bases and J by 10 bases, 12 bases remained unmatched. CDR3 length equals 17 residues. The CDR3 DNA reads as TGTGCCAGCAGCCCAAGGGGACTAGCGGGGGGAGGGGTGGAGCAGTTCTTC. Residues: CASSPRGLAGGGVEQFF.

This CDR3 reads CASSLSRGAGDTQYF. CDR3 bases: TGTGCCAGCAGCTTATCACGGGGGGCAGGAGATACGCAGTATTTT. V gene TRBV7-3 combines with J gene TRBJ2-3; the D gene is possibly TRBD2 (7 bases). The CDR3 has 15 amino acids. V lost 2 bases and J lost 5, with 14 bases in between. The germline V gene encodes CDR1 SGHTA and CDR2 FQGTGA.

The genes are TRBV4-1 and TRBJ2-7, with D perhaps matching TRBD1 (6 bases). Trimming left V 1 base short and J 2 bases short, with 12 bases between. From germline, CDR1 is MGHRA and CDR2 YSYEKL. CDR3 length: 15 residues. The CDR3 DNA sequence: TGCGCCAGCAGCCAAGTAACAGGGCCTACCTACGAGCAGTACTTC. As protein: CASSQVTGPTYEQYF.

The chain has TRBV7-9 and TRBJ2-3, with D tentatively TRBD1 (6 bases). V lost 2 bases and J 1 base, leaving 7 bases between the germline ends. This CDR3 is built from 14 residues. Germline CDR1 is SEHNR and CDR2 is FQNEAQ (reference sequence). The CDR3 nucleotides are TGTGCCAGCAGCTTAACAGGGCGCACAGATACGCAGTATTTT. The encoded protein is CASSLTGRTDTQYF.

CDR3 in amino acids: CAWTQKGGEKLFF. CDR3 sequence (DNA): TGTGCCTGGACACAGAAGGGGGGGGAAAAACTGTTTTTT. V usage is TRBV30 and J usage is TRBJ1-4; D is perhaps TRBD1 (6 bases). Germline CDR1 reads GTSNPN; CDR2 reads SVGIG (reference sequence). This CDR3 is 13 amino acids long. V lost 4 bases and J 8 bases, leaving 14 bases between the germline ends.

This clone has just a few counts. V and J are TRBV19 and TRBJ2-5; 13 positions match TRBD2. There are 15 residues in the CDR3. Germline V gene lookup returns CDR1 LNHDA and CDR2 SQIVND (reference sequence). V lost 8 bases, J lost 1 base, and 4 bases stayed unmatched. In DNA form, the CDR3 reads TGTGCCAGTCGGACTAGCGGGGGCCTCCAAGAGACCCAGTACTTC. It translates to CASRTSGGLQETQYF.

The V gene is TRBV19, the J gene TRBJ2-3, with D possibly TRBD2 on 6 matching bases. The CDR3 totals 15 residues. CDR1 and CDR2 (germline): LNHDA, SQIVND (reference sequence). The V end lost 0 bases, the J end lost 6 bases, and 13 bases lay between the germline ends. The CDR3 region is CASSIEGRDRDTQYF. CDR3 nucleotide sequence: TGTGCCAGTAGTATAGAGGGGCGGGATCGGGATACGCAGTATTTT.

The chain combines TRBV11-3 with TRBJ2-7, with 7 bases that match TRBD1. The CDR3 has 14 amino acids. Trimming at V came to 4 bases and at J to 9 bases, leaving 12 bases not matched to a gene. The germline gives CDR1 SGHNT, CDR2 YENEEA. In nucleotides, the CDR3 is TGTGCCAGCAGCTACTCGCGGCGATCAGGGGGGCAGTACGTC. It encodes CASSYSRRSGGQYV.

This chain links TRBV29-1 with TRBJ2-5; perhaps TRBD2 as D (5 bases). This CDR3 has 14 amino acids. The germline CDR1 and CDR2 sequences are SQVTM and ANQGSEA. Trimming removed 7 bases from V and 1 base from J, with 16 bases in between. This chain's CDR3 is CSAHLLGLQETQYF. The CDR3 nucleotides are TGCAGCGCTCACCTACTAGGCCTCCAAGAGACCCAGTACTTC.

Here the CDR3 reads CASSPTGKSSYEQYV. DNA of the CDR3: TGTGCCAGCTCACCCACGGGGAAAAGCTCCTACGAGCAGTACGTC. The chain links TRBV18 to TRBJ2-7; TRBD2 is a possible D gene (5 bases). This CDR3 has 15 amino acids. Trimming shortened V by 3 bases and J by 0 bases, and 12 bases separated the two germline ends. The germline V gene has CDR1 KGHSH and CDR2 LQKENI.

This rearrangement joins TRBV27 to TRBJ1-2, with 7 bases aligning to TRBD1. J lost 5 bases, V lost 5 bases, and 11 bases had no gene match. Germline V gene sequence: CDR1 MNHEY, CDR2 SMNVEV (reference sequence). The CDR3 contains 15 residues. This CDR3 is CASSHVGTEDYGYTF. DNA for the CDR3: TGTGCCAGCAGTCATGTCGGGACAGAAGATTATGGCTACACCTTC.

The chain couples TRBV5-1 to TRBJ2-3, with TRBD2 matching 13 bases. Losses at the gene ends were 2 bases for V and 4 bases for J; bases not matched to a gene: 7. The CDR3 covers 17 residues. Germline CDR1 and CDR2: SGHRS and YFSETQ. CDR3 protein: CASSLKLAGGPPDTQYF. CDR3 nucleotides: TGCGCCAGCAGCTTAAAACTAGCGGGGGGGCCGCCAGATACGCAGTATTTT.

This sequence joins TRBV4-1 and TRBJ1-2; D is undetermined. Germline V lookup: CDR1 MGHRA, CDR2 YSYEKL. The CDR3 spans 13 residues. The V end was cut by 4 bases, the J end by 4 bases, with 10 bases between. The CDR3 bases are TGCGCCAGCAGCCCCTCTTCCCCCTATGGCTACACCTTC. Its translation is CASSPSSPYGYTF.

The chain employs TRBV27 and TRBJ2-3; 7 bases match TRBD2. Germline V lookup: CDR1 MNHEY, CDR2 SMNVEV (reference sequence). The CDR3 has 15 amino acids. The trim removed 4 bases at V and 0 bases at J, leaving 4 bases unmatched. The CDR3 loop is CASSSFGGSTDTQYF. The CDR3 DNA follows: TGTGCCAGCAGTTCCTTCGGGGGGAGCACAGATACGCAGTATTTT.

This sequence joins TRBV15 and TRBJ2-7, with D possibly being TRBD2 (6 bases). Germline V CDR1 and CDR2: LNHNV, YYDKDF (reference sequence). Trimming cost V 5 bases and J 2 bases, with 16 bases left between them. The CDR3 is 15 residues long. CDR3 coding DNA: TGTGCCACCAGCCCCAGCCGGGGGTACACCTACGAGCAGTACTTC. Its translation is CATSPSRGYTYEQYF.

The V and J genes are TRBV4-2 and TRBJ2-7; TRBD1 matches 7 bases. The CDR3 has 14 amino acids. Per the germline V gene, CDR1 is LGHNA and CDR2 is YNFKEQ. Unmatched junction bases numbered 10, after V lost 11 bases and J lost 0 bases. The CDR3 protein is CASVRDSFSYEQYV. Written as DNA, the CDR3 is TGTGCCTCCGTGAGGGACAGTTTCTCCTACGAGCAGTACGTC.

This chain uses TRBV19 with TRBJ1-6; 7 bases line up with TRBD1. CDR1 LNHDA and CDR2 SQIVND come from the germline V gene (reference sequence). Trimming took 2 bases from V and 10 from J; bases not matched to a gene: 5. The CDR3 is 14 amino acids. This chain's CDR3 is CASSIPGQQSPLHF. The CDR3 DNA reads TGTGCCAGTAGTATACCGGGACAGCAATCACCCCTCCACTTT.

This chain uses TRBV2 with TRBJ2-5, with 11 bases lining up with TRBD2. The V segment lost 6 bases and the J segment 10 bases; nucleotides outside the gene matches: 10. This CDR3 is built from 14 residues. The germline gives CDR1 SNHLY, CDR2 FYNNEI. The CDR3 DNA reads TGTGCCAGCAGGACTAGCGGGGTCCTCCGGGGCCAGTACTTC. It specifies CASRTSGVLRGQYF. Complete variable domain (other parts from reference TRBV2 and TRBJ2-5): EPEVTQTPSHQVTQMGQEVILRCVPISNHLYFYWYRQILGQKVEFLVSFYNNEISEKSEIFDDQFSVERPDGSNFTLKIRSTKLEDSAMYFCASRTSGVLRGQYFGPGTRLLVL.

V is TRBV6-1 and J is TRBJ1-2, with D tentatively TRBD1 (6 bases). V gave up 5 bases and J gave up 4 bases, with 14 bases separating them. The germline V gene has CDR1 MNHNS and CDR2 SASEGT. The length of the CDR3 is 14 residues. CDR3 nucleotides: TGTGCCAGCAGTCCCTGGACAGATAGCTATGGCTACACCTTC. Its protein product is CASSPWTDSYGYTF.

This chain joins TRBV7-2 and TRBJ2-7, with 9 bases identical to TRBD1. Germline assignment: CDR1 SGHTA and CDR2 FQGNSA. V gave up 1 base and J gave up 4 bases; unmatched junction bases: 5. The CDR3 length is 15 residues. CDR3: CASSLEGTGTYEQYF. The CDR3 nucleotides read TGTGCCAGCAGCTTAGAGGGGACAGGGACATACGAGCAGTACTTC.